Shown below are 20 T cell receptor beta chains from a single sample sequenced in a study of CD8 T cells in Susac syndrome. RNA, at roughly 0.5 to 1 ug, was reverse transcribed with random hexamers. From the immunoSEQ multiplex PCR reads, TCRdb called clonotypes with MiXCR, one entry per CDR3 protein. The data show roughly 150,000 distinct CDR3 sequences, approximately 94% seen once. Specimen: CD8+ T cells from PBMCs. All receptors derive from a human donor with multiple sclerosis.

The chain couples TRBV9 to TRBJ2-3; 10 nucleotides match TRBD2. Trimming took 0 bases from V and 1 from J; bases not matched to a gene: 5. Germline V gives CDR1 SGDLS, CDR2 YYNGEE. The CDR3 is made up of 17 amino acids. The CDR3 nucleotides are TGTGCCAGCAGCGTAGACCGCCTAGCGGGGGGCACAGATACGCAGTATTTT. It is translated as CASSVDRLAGGTDTQYF.

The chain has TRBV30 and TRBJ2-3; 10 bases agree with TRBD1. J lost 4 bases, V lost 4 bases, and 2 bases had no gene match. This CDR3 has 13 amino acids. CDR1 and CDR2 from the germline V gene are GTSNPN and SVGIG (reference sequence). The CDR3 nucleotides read TGTGCCTGGACGGGGACAGGGGCAGATACGCAGTATTTT. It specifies CAWTGTGADTQYF.

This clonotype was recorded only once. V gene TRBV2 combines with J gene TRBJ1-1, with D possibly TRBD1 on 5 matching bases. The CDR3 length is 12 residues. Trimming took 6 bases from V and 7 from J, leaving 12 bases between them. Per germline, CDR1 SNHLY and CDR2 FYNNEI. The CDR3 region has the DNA TGTGCCAGCAGCCCCGGGGCAATTGAAGCTTTCTTT. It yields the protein CASSPGAIEAFF.

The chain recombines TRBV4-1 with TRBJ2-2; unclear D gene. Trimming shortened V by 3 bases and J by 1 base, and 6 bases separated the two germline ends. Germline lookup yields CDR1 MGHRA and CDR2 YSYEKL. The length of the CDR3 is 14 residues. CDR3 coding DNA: TGCGCCAGCAGCCATACAGAGAACACCGGGGAGCTGTTTTTT. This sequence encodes CASSHTENTGELFF.

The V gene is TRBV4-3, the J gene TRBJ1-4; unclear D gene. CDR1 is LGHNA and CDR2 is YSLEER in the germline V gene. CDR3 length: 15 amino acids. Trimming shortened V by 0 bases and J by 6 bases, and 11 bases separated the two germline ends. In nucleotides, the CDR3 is TGCGCCAGCAGCCAAGATCACTGGGCCTATGAAAAACTGTTTTTT. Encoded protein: CASSQDHWAYEKLFF.

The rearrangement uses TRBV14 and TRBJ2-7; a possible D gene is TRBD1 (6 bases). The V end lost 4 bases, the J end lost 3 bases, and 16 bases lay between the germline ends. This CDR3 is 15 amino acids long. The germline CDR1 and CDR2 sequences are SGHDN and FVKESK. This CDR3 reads CASSRSGTRYYEQYF. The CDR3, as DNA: TGTGCCAGCAGCCGTTCCGGGACAAGATACTACGAGCAGTACTTC.

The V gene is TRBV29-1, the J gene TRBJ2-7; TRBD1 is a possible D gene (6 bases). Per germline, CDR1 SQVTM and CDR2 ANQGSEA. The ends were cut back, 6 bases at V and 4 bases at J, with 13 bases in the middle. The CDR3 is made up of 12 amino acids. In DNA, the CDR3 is TGCAGCGTGGGGCAGGGGATGTACGAGCAGTACTTC. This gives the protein CSVGQGMYEQYF.

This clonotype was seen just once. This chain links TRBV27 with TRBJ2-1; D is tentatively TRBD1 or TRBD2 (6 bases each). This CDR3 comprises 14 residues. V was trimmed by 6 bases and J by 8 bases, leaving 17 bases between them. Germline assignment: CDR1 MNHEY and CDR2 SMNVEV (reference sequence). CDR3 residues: CASRIGGRLDEQFF. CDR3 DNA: TGTGCCAGCAGAATCGGGGGCCGTCTTGATGAGCAGTTCTTC.

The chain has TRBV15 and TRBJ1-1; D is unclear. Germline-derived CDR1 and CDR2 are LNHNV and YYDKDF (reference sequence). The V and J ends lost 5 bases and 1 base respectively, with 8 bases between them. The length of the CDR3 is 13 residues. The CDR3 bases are TGTGCCACCAGCGCCCGGGGGAACACTGAAGCTTTCTTT. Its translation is CATSARGNTEAFF.

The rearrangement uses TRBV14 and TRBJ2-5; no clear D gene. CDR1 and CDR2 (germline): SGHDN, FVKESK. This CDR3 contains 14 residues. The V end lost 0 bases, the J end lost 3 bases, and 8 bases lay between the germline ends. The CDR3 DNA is TGTGCCAGCAGCCAAGAAGAACTGGAAGAGACCCAGTACTTC. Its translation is CASSQEELEETQYF. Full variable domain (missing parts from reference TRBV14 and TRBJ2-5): EAGVTQFPSHSVIEKGQTVTLRCDPISGHDNLYWYRRVMGKEIKFLLHFVKESKQDESGMPNNRFLAERTGGTYSTLKVQPAELEDSGVYFCASSQEELEETQYFGPGTRLLVL.

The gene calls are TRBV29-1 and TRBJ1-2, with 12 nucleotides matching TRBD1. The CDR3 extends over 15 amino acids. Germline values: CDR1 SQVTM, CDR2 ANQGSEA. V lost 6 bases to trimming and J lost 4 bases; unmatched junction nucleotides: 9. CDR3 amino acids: CSVATGTGGRYGYTF. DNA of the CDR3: TGCAGCGTCGCGACCGGGACAGGGGGCCGCTATGGCTACACCTTC. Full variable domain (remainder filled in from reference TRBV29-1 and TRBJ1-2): SAVISQKPSRDICQRGTSLTIQCQVDSQVTMMFWYRQQPGQSLTLIATANQGSEATYESGFVIDKFPISRPNLTFSTLTVSNMSPEDSSIYLCSVATGTGGRYGYTFGSGTRLTVV.

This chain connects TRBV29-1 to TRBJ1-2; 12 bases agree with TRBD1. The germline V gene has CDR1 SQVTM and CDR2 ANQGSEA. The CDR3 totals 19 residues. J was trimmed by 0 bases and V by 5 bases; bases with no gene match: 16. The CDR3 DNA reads TGCAGCGTTATAACTAACCCGGGACAGGGGGCTCAAGCTAACTATGGCTACACCTTC. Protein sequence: CSVITNPGQGAQANYGYTF.

The CDR3 loop is CSAPARGIGEQYF. Written as DNA, the CDR3 is TGCAGTGCCCCGGCAAGGGGGATCGGCGAGCAGTACTTC. The chain joins TRBV20-1 to TRBJ2-7; a possible D gene is TRBD1 (6 bases). V was shortened by 6 bases and J by 6 bases, with 18 bases between the two germline ends. The CDR3 consists of 13 residues. Germline V gene data show CDR1 as DFQATT and CDR2 as SNEGSKA (reference sequence).

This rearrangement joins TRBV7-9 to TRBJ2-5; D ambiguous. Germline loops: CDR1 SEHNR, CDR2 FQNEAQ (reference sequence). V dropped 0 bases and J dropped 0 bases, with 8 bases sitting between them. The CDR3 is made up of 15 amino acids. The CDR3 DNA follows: TGTGCCAGCAGCTTAGCCCCAGGCAACCAAGAGACCCAGTACTTC. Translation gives CASSLAPGNQETQYF.

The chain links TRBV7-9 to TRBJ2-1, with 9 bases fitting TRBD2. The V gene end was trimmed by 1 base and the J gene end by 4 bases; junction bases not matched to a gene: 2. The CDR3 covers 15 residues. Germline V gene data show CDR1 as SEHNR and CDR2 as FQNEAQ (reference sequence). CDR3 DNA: TGTGCCAGCAGCTTAGAGACTAGCGGATACAATGAGCAGTTCTTC. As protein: CASSLETSGYNEQFF.

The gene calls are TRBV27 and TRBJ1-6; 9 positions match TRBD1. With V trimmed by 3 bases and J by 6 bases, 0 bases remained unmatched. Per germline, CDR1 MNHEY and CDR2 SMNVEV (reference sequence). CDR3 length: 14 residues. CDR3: CASSLDRGNSPLHF. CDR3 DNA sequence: TGTGCCAGCAGTTTGGACAGGGGTAATTCACCCCTCCACTTT.

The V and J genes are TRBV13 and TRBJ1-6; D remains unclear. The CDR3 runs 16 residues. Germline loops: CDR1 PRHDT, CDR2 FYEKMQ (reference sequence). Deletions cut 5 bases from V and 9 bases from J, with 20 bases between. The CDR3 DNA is TGTGCCAGCAGCCCTTTTTCCGGGGAGGGAGGTTCACCCCTCCACTTT. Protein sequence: CASSPFSGEGGSPLHF.

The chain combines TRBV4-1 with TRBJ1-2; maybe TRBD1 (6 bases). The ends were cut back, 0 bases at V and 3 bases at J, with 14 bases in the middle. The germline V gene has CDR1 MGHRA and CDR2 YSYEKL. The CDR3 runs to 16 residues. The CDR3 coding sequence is TGCGCCAGCAGCCAAGAAACTGGGGGCCAGTACTATGGCTACACCTTC. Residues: CASSQETGGQYYGYTF.

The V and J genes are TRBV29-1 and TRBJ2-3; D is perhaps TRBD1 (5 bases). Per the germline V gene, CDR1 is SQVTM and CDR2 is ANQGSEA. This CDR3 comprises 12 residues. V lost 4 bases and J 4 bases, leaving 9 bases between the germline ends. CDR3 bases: TGCAGCGTTGGGGGCAGGGCAGATACGCAGTATTTT. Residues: CSVGGRADTQYF.

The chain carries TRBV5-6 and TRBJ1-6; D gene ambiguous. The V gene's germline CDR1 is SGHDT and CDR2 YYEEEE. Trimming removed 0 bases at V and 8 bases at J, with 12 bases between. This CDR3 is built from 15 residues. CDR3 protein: CASSLGAGWDSPLHF. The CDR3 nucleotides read TGTGCCAGCAGCTTGGGTGCAGGATGGGATTCACCCCTCCACTTT.